The text below deals with one T cell receptor beta chain. Its target is unknown. This entry belongs to a study of type 1 regulatory T cells. The CDR3 runs to 16 residues. Germline CDR1 reads DFQATT; CDR2 reads SNEGSKA (reference sequence). V lost 0 bases to trimming and J lost 9 bases; unmatched junction nucleotides: 14. TCRdb reanalysed the reads using MiXCR and keeps one entry per CDR3 protein. Here the sample spans approximately 25,000 distinct CDR3 sequences, over 40% being singletons. This clonotype was sampled from a human donor in good health. The chain couples TRBV20-1 to TRBJ2-1; 7 nucleotides line up with TRBD2. Material: cultured T cells, either the whole culture or a sorted T cell fraction (not recorded which). Here the CDR3 reads CSARDFQAGVFSEQFF. CDR3 in DNA: TGCAGTGCTAGAGATTTTCAGGCGGGGGTTTTTAGTGAGCAGTTCTTC.